This is a list of T cell receptor beta chains from one sample in a study of blood T cell repertoires in COVID-19. The table came from immunoSEQ multiplex PCR; TCRdb's copy has only in-frame clones and leaves some out. The table records 160,000 or so clones, approximately 78% of them present only once. Specimen: peripheral blood. The receptors shown here come from a human donor in a cohort sampled during active COVID-19. The CDR3 runs from the conserved cysteine through the conserved F or W. D genes are given only for firm matches. Size values are once, few and many counts, or a class for expanded clones, and some rows have none.

J gene | V gene | D gene | clone size | CDR3 protein | CDR3 DNA
TRBJ2-5 | TRBV4-3 | NA | NA | CASSQDYGSGETQYF | TGCGCCAGCAGCCAAGATTACGGGAGTGGAGAGACCCAGTACTTC
TRBJ1-3 | TRBV4-1 | NA | NA | CASSQEGKAGRSGNTIYF | TGCGCCAGCAGCCAAGAAGGGAAGGCAGGGCGTTCTGGAAACACCATATATTTT
TRBJ1-1 | TRBV7-2 | TRBD1 | once | CASSSGTVNTEAFF | TGTGCCAGCAGCTCTGGGACAGTGAACACTGAAGCTTTCTTT
TRBJ2-2 | TRBV9 | NA | NA | CASSVHAGQVGELFF | TGTGCCAGCAGCGTACACGCGGGGCAGGTCGGGGAGCTGTTTTTT
TRBJ2-3 | TRBV9 | TRBD2 | NA | CASSVARTSGFPTDTQYF | TGTGCCAGCAGCGTAGCTAGGACTAGCGGTTTCCCCACAGATACGCAGTATTTT
TRBJ2-2 | TRBV24-1 | NA | NA | CATSVGNTGELFF | TGTGCCACCAGCGTGGGCAACACCGGGGAGCTGTTTTTT
TRBJ2-1 | TRBV30 | TRBD2 | NA | CAWTPGLAGSSYNEQFF | TGTGCCTGGACCCCCGGACTAGCGGGGAGCTCCTACAATGAGCAGTTCTTC
TRBJ2-2 | TRBV4-3 | TRBD2 | NA | CASSQAGTSAGAGELFF | TGCGCCAGCAGCCAGGCCGGGACCTCGGCGGGGGCCGGGGAGCTGTTTTTT
TRBJ2-4 | TRBV21-1 | NA | NA | CASSKQDRTGKNIQYF | TGTGCCAGCAGCAAACAGGACAGAACGGGCAAAAACATTCAGTACTTC
TRBJ2-2 | TRBV10-3 | TRBD2 | few | CAASGSVTGELFF | TGTGCCGCTAGCGGGAGTGTCACCGGGGAGCTGTTTTTT
TRBJ2-1 | TRBV5-1 | TRBD2 | NA | CASSSPQGPTSGPPRGYNEQFF | TGCGCCAGCAGCTCCCCCCAGGGACCTACTAGCGGGCCCCCCAGGGGGTACAATGAGCAGTTCTTC
TRBJ1-5 | TRBV6-5 | TRBD1 | NA | CASRMDRGGNQPQHF | TGTGCCAGCAGGATGGACAGGGGGGGCAATCAGCCCCAGCATTTT
TRBJ1-5 | TRBV20-1 | TRBD1 | NA | CSASRLVQGANQPQHF | TGCAGTGCTAGTCGTTTGGTACAGGGGGCGAATCAGCCCCAGCATTTT
TRBJ1-2 | TRBV7-9 | NA | NA | CASSLGVGGYGYTF | TGTGCCAGCAGCTTGGGGGTCGGGGGCTATGGCTACACCTTC
TRBJ1-5 | TRBV28 | NA | NA | CASSLGSLVGHLNQPQHF | TGTGCCAGCAGTTTAGGGAGCCTTGTGGGACACCTCAATCAGCCCCAGCATTTT
TRBJ2-5 | TRBV4-3 | TRBD2 | NA | CASSQGSGGAGETQYF | TGCGCCAGCAGCCAAGGTAGCGGGGGGGCAGGAGAGACCCAGTACTTC
TRBJ2-3 | TRBV7-3 | TRBD2 | NA | CASSLVAGGADTQYF | TGTGCCAGCAGCTTAGTAGCGGGAGGGGCAGATACGCAGTATTTT
TRBJ1-3 | TRBV6-6 | TRBD1 | NA | CASSHGTAGNTIYF | TGTGCCAGCAGCCACGGGACAGCTGGAAACACCATATATTTT
TRBJ2-1 | TRBV19 | TRBD2 | NA | CASSRERERVYNEQFF | TGTGCCAGTAGCCGTGAGCGGGAAAGGGTCTACAATGAGCAGTTCTTC
TRBJ1-1 | TRBV9 | NA | NA | CASSVVSDRNTEAFF | TGTGCCAGCAGCGTAGTCTCGGACAGGAACACTGAAGCTTTCTTT
TRBJ2-5 | TRBV19 | TRBD2 | NA | CASSAPFREGRETQYF | TGTGCCAGTAGTGCCCCCTTTCGGGAGGGCCGGGAGACCCAGTACTTC
TRBJ1-2 | TRBV28 | TRBD1 | NA | CASSLPTGGDYGYTF | TGTGCCAGCAGTTTACCGACAGGGGGGGACTATGGCTACACCTTC